This is a list of T cell receptor beta chains from one sample in a study of breast tumors, draining lymph nodes, adjacent tissues. TCRdb recomputed calls from the multiplex PCR reads with MiXCR, one row per CDR3 protein. The table includes roughly 130,000 distinct CDR3 sequences, over 25% detected once. Sequenced material: axillary lymph node tissue. All receptors come from a female donor with breast cancer. Some clones in this sample may be carry-over from other donors' samples. The CDR3 runs from the conserved cysteine through the conserved F or W. D genes are given only for firm matches. The listing skips clone size in some rows; elsewhere it reads once, few, many or a size class.

>TRBD1|TRBV11-2|TRBJ2-2|once
CASSLGQDAELFF
TGCGCCAGCAGCTTAGGACAGGACGCGGAGCTGTTTTTT
>NA|TRBV19|TRBJ1-3|many
CASTTTGNTIYF
TGTGCCAGTACCACAACTGGAAACACCATATATTTT
>TRBD1|TRBV18|TRBJ1-2|many
CASSSQGQGTNYGYTF
TGTGCCAGCTCATCGCAAGGACAGGGGACTAACTATGGCTACACCTTC
>NA|TRBV9|TRBJ2-3|many
CASSEEGGLTTDTQYF
TGTGCCAGCAGCGAGGAGGGGGGACTAACCACAGATACGCAGTATTTT
>NA|TRBV6-6|TRBJ1-5|many
CASRPRGPSQPQHF
TGTGCCAGCAGACCCCGGGGCCCAAGTCAGCCCCAGCATTTT
>NA|TRBV11-2|TRBJ2-3|many
CASSFGISTDTQYF
TGTGCCAGCAGCTTCGGGATTAGCACAGATACGCAGTATTTT
>NA|TRBV6-1|TRBJ2-7|many
CASRSVLTEQYF
TGTGCCAGCAGATCTGTTCTGACGGAGCAGTACTTC
>NA|TRBV7-2|TRBJ2-7|NA
CASSANAAGYEQYF
TGTGCCAGCAGCGCAAACGCAGCCGGCTACGAGCAGTACTTC
>TRBD1|TRBV29-1|TRBJ2-5|NA
CRTGTGKGETQYF
TGCAGAACTGGGACAGGGAAAGGGGAGACCCAGTACTTC
>NA|TRBV18|TRBJ1-4|many
CASSPRREKLFF
TGTGCCAGCTCACCACGAAGAGAAAAACTGTTTTTT
>TRBD2|TRBV18|TRBJ2-7|many
CASSPTGGYEQYF
TGTGCCAGCTCACCGACGGGGGGATACGAGCAGTACTTC
>NA|TRBV18|TRBJ1-5|many
CASSPMTDQPQHF
TGTGCCAGCTCACCCATGACAGACCAGCCCCAGCATTTT
>NA|TRBV18|TRBJ2-2|many
CASSLNRETNTGELFF
TGTGCCAGCTCACTTAACAGGGAGACGAACACCGGGGAGCTGTTTTTT
>NA|TRBV6-5|TRBJ1-5|NA
CASSFHVGQPQHF
TGTGCCAGCAGTTTCCACGTGGGTCAGCCCCAGCATTTT
>NA|TRBV6-5|TRBJ1-2|NA
CASSLGASLKGYGYTF
TGTGCCAGCAGTTTGGGGGCATCACTAAAGGGTTATGGCTACACCTTC
>NA|TRBV3-2|TRBJ2-3|many
CASSQVLAAGGDTQYF
TGTGCCAGCAGCCAAGTTTTAGCGGCGGGAGGAGATACGCAGTATTTT
>TRBD1|TRBV10-1|TRBJ1-6|many
CASRQGGSPLHF
TGCGCCAGTAGACAGGGGGGTTCACCCCTCCACTTT
>NA|TRBV29-1|TRBJ2-1|once
CSVGGGSYNEQFF
TGCAGTGTTGGTGGGGGCTCCTACAATGAGCAGTTCTTC
>TRBD1|TRBV5-1|TRBJ1-2|many
CASSPSGQDLGGYTF
TGCGCCAGCAGCCCCTCGGGACAGGACCTGGGTGGCTACACCTTC
>NA|TRBV2|TRBJ1-1|NA
CASSARRDTEAFF
TGTGCCAGCAGCGCAAGGCGGGACACTGAAGCTTTCTTT
>NA|TRBV3-1|TRBJ2-5|many
CASSRGGETQYF
TGTGCCAGCAGCCGGGGCGGGGAGACCCAGTACTTC
>NA|TRBV7-2|TRBJ1-2|many
CASSLQQAGGYTF
TGTGCCAGCAGCTTACAACAGGCTGGCGGCTACACCTTC
>TRBD1|TRBV5-8|TRBJ1-4|NA
CASSFGQGTEKLFF
TGTGCCAGCAGCTTCGGACAGGGGACTGAAAAACTGTTTTTT
>NA|TRBV25-1|TRBJ1-6|NA
CASSAAGQRNSPLHF
TGTGCCAGCAGTGCCGCTGGACAGCGAAATTCACCCCTCCACTTT
>NA|TRBV6-5|TRBJ1-6|many
CASSYSTGPLRTPLHF
TGTGCCAGCAGTTACTCGACCGGGCCTCTAAGAACACCCCTCCACTTT
>NA|TRBV20-1|TRBJ2-6|NA
CSAPQGANVLTF
TGCAGTGCCCCACAGGGGGCCAACGTCCTGACTTTC
>NA|TRBV6-5|TRBJ2-2|NA
CASSLRGELFF
TGTGCCAGCAGTCTGCGCGGGGAGCTGTTTTTT
>NA|TRBV7-2|TRBJ1-2|many
CASSLRGSRSSVRQVGSKYGYTF
TGTGCCAGCAGCTTAAGAGGAAGCCGTAGTTCTGTCCGGCAAGTGGGGTCAAAGTATGGCTACACCTTC
>TRBD2|TRBV27|TRBJ2-3|few
CASRNSGGLSDTQYF
TGTGCCAGCAGGAATAGCGGGGGGCTTTCAGATACGCAGTATTTT
>NA|TRBV5-1|TRBJ2-5|many
CASSLRGVLETQYF
TGCGCCAGCAGCCTAAGGGGGGTTCTGGAGACCCAGTACTTC
>TRBD2|TRBV20-1|TRBJ2-1|many
CSARLAASYNEQFF
TGCAGTGCTAGACTAGCGGCTTCCTACAATGAGCAGTTCTTC
>TRBD1|TRBV7-9|TRBJ1-5|many
CASSFAGQGVGPQHF
TGTGCCAGCAGCTTTGCGGGACAGGGGGTAGGGCCCCAGCATTTT
>NA|TRBV3-1|TRBJ1-5|NA
CASSPGGGGNQPQHF
TGTGCCAGCAGCCCAGGAGGGGGAGGCAATCAGCCCCAGCATTTT
>NA|TRBV27|TRBJ1-4|few
CASSSTGRFGEKLFF
TGTGCCAGCAGTTCAACCGGACGGTTTGGTGAAAAACTGTTTTTT
>TRBD1|TRBV20-1|TRBJ2-3|many
CSATTWGQENSADTQYF
TGCAGTGCTACGACCTGGGGACAGGAAAATAGTGCAGATACGCAGTATTTT
>NA|TRBV12-3/TRBV12-4|TRBJ2-7|NA
CASSLVATHEQYF
TGTGCCAGCAGTTTAGTTGCGACACACGAGCAGTACTTC
>NA|TRBV7-3|TRBJ1-1|few
CASSSETGEAFF
TGTGCCAGCAGCTCCGAAACGGGTGAAGCTTTCTTT
>TRBD2|TRBV12-3/TRBV12-4|TRBJ2-4|many
CASSPGGALGNIQYF
TGTGCCAGCAGCCCCGGGGGGGCGCTGGGGAACATTCAGTACTTC
>NA|TRBV5-1|TRBJ1-5|many
CASSSYPGSYQPQHF
TGCGCCAGCAGCTCGTATCCAGGGTCTTATCAGCCCCAGCATTTT
>NA|TRBV11-2|TRBJ2-5|NA
CASSFHPWAAETQYF
TGTGCCAGCAGCTTCCATCCGTGGGCGGCGGAGACCCAGTACTTC
>NA|TRBV12-3/TRBV12-4|TRBJ2-2|many
CASSIDGAGELFF
TGTGCCAGCAGTATCGATGGGGCCGGGGAGCTGTTTTTT
>NA|TRBV30|TRBJ2-1|many
CAWSVTGNNEQFF
TGTGCCTGGAGTGTTACAGGGAACAATGAGCAGTTCTTC
>NA|TRBV19|TRBJ2-6|NA
CASSIGWTNTEAF
TGTGCCAGTAGTATCGGGTGGACGAACACTGAAGCTTTC
>NA|TRBV11-1|TRBJ2-4|NA
CACSSSEELAKNIQYF
TGTGCCTGCAGCTCGTCAGAAGAACTAGCCAAAAACATTCAGTACTTC
>NA|TRBV28|TRBJ2-3|many
CASSSVTDTQYF
TGTGCCAGCAGTTCAGTCACAGATACGCAGTATTTT
>TRBD2|TRBV5-1|TRBJ2-3|many
CASSSTLAGGPDTQYF
TGCGCCAGCAGCTCCACATTAGCGGGGGGGCCAGATACGCAGTATTTT
>NA|TRBV5-1|TRBJ1-4|NA
CAGSLVGRSSTNEKLFF
TGCGCCGGCAGCTTGGTTGGACGCTCTTCCACTAATGAAAAACTGTTTTTT
>NA|TRBV7-6|TRBJ1-2|many
CASSLTPSGRYGYTF
TGTGCCAGCAGCTTAACCCCATCAGGACGCTATGGCTACACCTTC
>NA|TRBV28|TRBJ2-7|many
CASSFRTVSSYEQYF
TGTGCCAGCAGTTTTAGAACCGTGAGCTCCTACGAGCAGTACTTC
>NA|TRBV27|TRBJ1-1|NA
CASSLWAGSTEAFF
TGTGCCAGCAGTTTATGGGCAGGGAGCACTGAAGCTTTCTTT
>NA|TRBV15|TRBJ2-5|NA
CATSRDRVRGTQYF
TGCGCCACCAGCAGAGATCGGGTCCGGGGGACCCAGTACTTC
>NA|TRBV20-1|TRBJ1-2|many
CSAKSGQLGYGYTF
TGCAGTGCTAAATCGGGGCAATTGGGGTATGGCTACACCTTC
>TRBD1|TRBV7-2|TRBJ1-2|many
CASSSRTGGTYGYPF
TGTGCCAGCAGCTCTAGGACAGGGGGCACCTATGGCTACCCCTTC
>TRBD1|TRBV5-6|TRBJ2-7|many
CASRRGWTGGYEQYF
TGTGCCAGTCGTCGGGGGTGGACAGGGGGCTACGAGCAGTACTTC
>TRBD1|TRBV10-3|TRBJ1-1|NA
CAIKQQGPGEAFF
TGTGCCATCAAGCAACAGGGGCCAGGGGAAGCTTTCTTT
>NA|TRBV24-1|TRBJ1-5|many
CATSEQTSNQPQHF
TGTGCCACCAGTGAACAGACTAGCAATCAGCCCCAGCATTTT
>NA|TRBV18|TRBJ2-3|many
CASSPPTARLGTQYF
TGTGCCAGCTCACCACCGACAGCCCGGTTGGGGACGCAGTATTTT
>NA|TRBV29-1|TRBJ2-1|NA
CSVAVMGERSYNEQFF
TGCAGCGTTGCCGTGATGGGAGAGCGCTCCTACAATGAGCAGTTCTTC